One T cell receptor (beta chain) is described in this entry. Time point: blood 2 weeks post-SBRT. Stated treatment: 15 Gy SBRT to primary tumor, nephrectomy 4 weeks later. The data derive from a study of radiation and T cells in renal cell carcinoma. Some clones are missing from TCRdb's copy, which holds only in-frame ones; the method was immunoSEQ multiplex PCR. The sample gives about 150,000 clones, about 87% of which show up once; under 15% is in the top ten. Germline V CDR1 and CDR2: SGHTA, FQGNSA. CDR3 size: 16 residues. Between the trimmed V and J ends, which lost 1 base and 6 bases, there was a span of 16 bases.

The genes are TRBV7-2 and TRBJ2-1, with D possibly matching TRBD2 (5 bases). Sequencing used blood, obtained from a patient whose treatment included radiotherapy and nephrectomy. The receptor comes from a woman in her 50s with renal cell carcinoma. CDR3 nucleotides: TGTGCCAGCAGCTTAGACGGGGTTGGGGTAGGCAATGAGCAGTTCTTC. It codes for CASSLDGVGVGNEQFF. The entire variable domain, with the rest obtained from reference TRBV7-2 and TRBJ2-1, is as follows: GAGVSQSPSNKVTEKGKDVELRCDPISGHTALYWYRQSLGQGLEFLIYFQGNSAPDKSGLPSDRFSAERTGGSVSTLTIQRTQQEDSAVYLCASSLDGVGVGNEQFFGPGTRLTVL.